This is a list of T cell receptor beta chains from one sample in a study of shared clonotypes between healthy human individuals. TCRdb's copy holds only in-frame clones and misses some; the assay was immunoSEQ multiplex PCR. The sample yields some 2,400,000 clones, under 97% seen once. Sequenced: naive CD4+ T cells sorted from blood. The receptor source for this set is a young man in good health. Each CDR3 is given with its conserved first and last residue. The D gene is left open where the match is weak. Expanded clones are given a class, and other clones once, few, many or no size at all.

TRBJ1-5 TRBD1 NA TRBV5-6 CASSRTGSYNQPQHF TGTGCCAGCAGCCGGACAGGCTCCTACAATCAGCCCCAGCATTTT
TRBJ2-3 TRBD2 NA TRBV10-2 CASSERRGGSTDTQYF TGCGCCAGCAGTGAAAGGCGGGGGGGCAGCACAGATACGCAGTATTTT
TRBJ1-1 NA NA TRBV6-5 CASSSSGTEAFF TGTGCCAGCAGTTCGAGCGGCACTGAAGCTTTCTTT
TRBJ2-2 NA NA TRBV5-4 CASSIREGRAGELFF TGTGCCAGCAGTATCCGAGAGGGAAGGGCCGGGGAGCTGTTTTTT
TRBJ2-3 TRBD2 NA TRBV27 CASRSGLAGGLGTDTQYF TGTGCCAGCAGGTCAGGACTAGCAGGAGGTTTGGGCACAGATACGCAGTATTTT
TRBJ2-2 NA once TRBV19 CASNPGGLGGTGELFF TGTGCCAGTAACCCTGGGGGCCTAGGTGGGACCGGGGAGCTGTTTTTT
TRBJ1-3 NA once TRBV7-2 CASSTAQASGNTIYF TGTGCCAGCAGTACGGCGCAGGCCTCTGGAAACACCATATATTTT
TRBJ1-2 NA NA TRBV5-6 CASSLGRGIGSGYTF TGTGCCAGCAGCTTGGGTAGAGGGATAGGTTCGGGCTACACCTTC
TRBJ1-1 TRBD1 once TRBV11-2 CASSLVGTASNTEAFF TGTGCCAGCAGCTTAGTGGGGACAGCGTCGAACACTGAAGCTTTCTTT
TRBJ2-7 TRBD1 NA TRBV7-2 CASSLLRDRAYEQYF TGTGCCAGCAGCTTACTTCGGGACAGGGCCTACGAGCAGTACTTC
TRBJ1-1 TRBD1 NA TRBV6-1 CASRSAGQGWAEAFF TGTGCCAGCAGATCCGCGGGACAGGGGTGGGCTGAAGCTTTCTTT
TRBJ2-2 NA NA TRBV6-5 CASSLRASNTGELFF TGTGCCAGCAGTTTGAGGGCCTCGAACACCGGGGAGCTGTTTTTT
TRBJ1-3 NA NA TRBV4-2 CASRPAAGENTIYF TGTGCCAGCAGACCAGCGGCAGGTGAAAACACCATATATTTT
TRBJ1-1 NA NA TRBV5-1 CASSWRGTNTEAFF TGCGCCAGCAGTTGGAGGGGAACGAACACTGAAGCTTTCTTT
TRBJ1-1 NA NA TRBV6-5 CASSPGTSPNTEAFF TGTGCCAGCAGTCCTGGGACATCACCTAACACTGAAGCTTTCTTT
TRBJ2-1 TRBD2 NA TRBV10-3 CAISESNPLAGGYNEQFF TGTGCCATCAGTGAGTCGAACCCATTAGCGGGGGGGTACAATGAGCAGTTCTTC
TRBJ2-7 NA NA TRBV6-5 CASSYSGRGGEQYF TGTGCCAGCAGTTACTCGGGCAGGGGCGGCGAGCAGTACTTC
TRBJ2-7 NA NA TRBV6-5 CASGWTLGEQYF TGTGCCAGCGGCTGGACCCTCGGGGAGCAGTACTTC
TRBJ2-5 NA NA TRBV11-2 CASSLGLDRPFGAQYF TGTGCCAGCAGCTTAGGGTTGGATAGGCCCTTTGGGGCCCAGTACTTC
TRBJ2-7 TRBD1 NA TRBV2 CASSEPPGQGSHEQYF TGTGCCAGCAGTGAACCTCCGGGACAGGGCTCCCACGAGCAGTACTTC
TRBJ2-7 TRBD1 NA TRBV5-5 CASGKQGAYEQYF TGTGCCAGCGGAAAACAGGGGGCCTACGAGCAGTACTTC
TRBJ1-5 NA few TRBV25-1 CASSGSGPNAQPQHF TGTGCCAGCAGTGGAAGTGGACCCAACGCCCAGCCCCAGCATTTT
TRBJ2-7 TRBD2 NA TRBV13 CASSLSGGVDEQYF TGTGCCAGCAGCCTATCCGGGGGGGTCGACGAGCAGTACTTC
TRBJ2-3 NA NA TRBV10-1 CASSFGGGRTDTQYF TGCGCCAGCAGTTTTGGTGGGGGTCGCACAGATACGCAGTATTTT
TRBJ1-3 NA NA TRBV6-1 CASSESYGNTIYF TGTGCCAGCAGTGAATCTTATGGAAACACCATATATTTT
TRBJ2-1 NA NA TRBV28 CASSLYTITPGNNEQFF TGTGCCAGCAGTCTCTACACGATTACCCCAGGGAACAATGAGCAGTTCTTC
TRBJ2-3 TRBD2 NA TRBV10-3 CATTGGYTDTQYF TGTGCCACGACGGGGGGGTACACAGATACGCAGTATTTT
TRBJ2-3 NA NA TRBV9 CASSEDGRSTDTQYF TGTGCCAGCAGCGAGGACGGGAGAAGCACAGATACGCAGTATTTT
TRBJ2-5 TRBD2 once TRBV7-9 CASSPSLADQETQYF TGTGCCAGCAGCCCATCGCTAGCGGACCAAGAGACCCAGTACTTC